This T cell receptor beta chain was found in a study of OX40 agonist ivuxolimab in advanced cancers. At the level of the study: Mean age about 60 years, range 23 to 79; around 80% male.

Germline CDR1 reads SGHRS; CDR2 reads YFSETQ. The CDR3 is made up of 14 amino acids. Trimming pared 4 bases from V and 5 bases from J, leaving 16 bases between. The assay was immunoSEQ multiplex PCR, and TCRdb's table has in-frame clones only and misses some. Counted here are about 70,000 clones, 75% to 90% occurring once; the ten biggest clones make up roughly 8.2%. The clonotype comes from an adult with an advanced solid tumor such as melanoma, head and neck, liver or kidney cancer. The sequencing used CD4+ or CD8+ T cells sorted from blood, collected in a trial of the OX40 agonist ivuxolimab. J is TRBJ2-7 and V is TRBV5-1; D not resolved. CDR3 residues: CASSAAGSVNEQYF. Here the CDR3 DNA reads TGCGCCAGCAGCGCGGCTGGGTCGGTCAACGAGCAGTACTTC.